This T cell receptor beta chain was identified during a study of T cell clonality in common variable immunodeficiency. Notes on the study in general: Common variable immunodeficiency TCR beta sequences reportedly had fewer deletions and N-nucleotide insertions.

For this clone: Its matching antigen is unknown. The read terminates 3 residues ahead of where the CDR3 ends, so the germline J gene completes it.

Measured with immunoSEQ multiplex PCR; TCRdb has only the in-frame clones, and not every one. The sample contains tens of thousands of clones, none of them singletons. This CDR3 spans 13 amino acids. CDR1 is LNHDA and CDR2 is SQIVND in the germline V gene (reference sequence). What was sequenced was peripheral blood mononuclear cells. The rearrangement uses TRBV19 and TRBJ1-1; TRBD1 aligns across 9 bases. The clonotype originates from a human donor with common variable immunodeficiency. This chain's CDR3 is CASSITRTGVAFF. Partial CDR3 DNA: TGTGCCAGTAGTATTACCCGGACAGGGGTT.